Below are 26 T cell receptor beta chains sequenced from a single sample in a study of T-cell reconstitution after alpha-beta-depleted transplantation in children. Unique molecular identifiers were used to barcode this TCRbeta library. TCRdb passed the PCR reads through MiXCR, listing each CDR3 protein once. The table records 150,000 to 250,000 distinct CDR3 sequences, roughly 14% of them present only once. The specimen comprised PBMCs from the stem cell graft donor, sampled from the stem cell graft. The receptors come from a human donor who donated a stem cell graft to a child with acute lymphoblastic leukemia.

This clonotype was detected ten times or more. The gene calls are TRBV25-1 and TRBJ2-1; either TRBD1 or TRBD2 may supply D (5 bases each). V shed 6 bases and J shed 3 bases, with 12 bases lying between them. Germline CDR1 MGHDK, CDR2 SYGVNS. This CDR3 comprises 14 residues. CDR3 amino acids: CASRGDANYNEQFF. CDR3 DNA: TGTGCCAGCAGAGGGGACGCCAACTACAATGAGCAGTTCTTC.

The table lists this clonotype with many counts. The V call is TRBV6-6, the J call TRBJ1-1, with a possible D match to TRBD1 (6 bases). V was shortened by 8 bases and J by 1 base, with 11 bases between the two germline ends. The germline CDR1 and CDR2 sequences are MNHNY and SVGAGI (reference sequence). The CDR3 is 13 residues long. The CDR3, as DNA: TGTGCCAGCCAAGGACAGAGGAACACTGAAGCTTTCTTT. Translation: CASQGQRNTEAFF.

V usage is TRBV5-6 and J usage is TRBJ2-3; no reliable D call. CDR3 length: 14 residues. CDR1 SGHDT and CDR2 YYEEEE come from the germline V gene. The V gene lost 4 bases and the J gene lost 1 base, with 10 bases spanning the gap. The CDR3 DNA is TGTGCCAGCAGCCTACGCGGCGGCACAGATACGCAGTATTTT. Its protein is CASSLRGGTDTQYF.

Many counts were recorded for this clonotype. The chain's CDR3 is CASSAAGLNTEAFF. CDR3 in DNA: TGTGCCAGCAGCGCCGCCGGCCTAAACACTGAAGCTTTCTTT. The rearrangement joins TRBV9 to TRBJ1-1; D is uncertain. With 3 bases removed from V and 2 bases from J, the gap between germline ends came to 11 bases. CDR1 is SGDLS and CDR2 is YYNGEE in the germline V gene. The CDR3 loop spans 14 amino acids.

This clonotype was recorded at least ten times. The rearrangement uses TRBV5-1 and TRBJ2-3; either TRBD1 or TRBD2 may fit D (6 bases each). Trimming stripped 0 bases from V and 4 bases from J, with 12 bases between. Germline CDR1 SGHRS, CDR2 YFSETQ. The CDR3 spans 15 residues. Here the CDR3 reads CASSLARGEADTQYF. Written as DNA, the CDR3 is TGCGCCAGCAGCTTGGCAAGGGGGGAGGCAGATACGCAGTATTTT.

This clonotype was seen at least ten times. The DNA of the CDR3 is TGCAGTGCTAGTTCACTAGCGGCGAACTACAATGAGCAGTTCTTC. Translated, it gives CSASSLAANYNEQFF. This chain connects TRBV20-1 to TRBJ2-1; 8 bases are shared with TRBD2. With 3 bases clipped from V and 3 bases from J, the junction kept 7 bases outside the gene matches. There are 15 residues in the CDR3. Germline lookup yields CDR1 DFQATT and CDR2 SNEGSKA (reference sequence).

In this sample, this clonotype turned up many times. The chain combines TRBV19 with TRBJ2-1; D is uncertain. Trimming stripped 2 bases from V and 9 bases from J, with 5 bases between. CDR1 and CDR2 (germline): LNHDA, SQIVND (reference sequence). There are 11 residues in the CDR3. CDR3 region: CASSIRTEQFF. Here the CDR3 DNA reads TGTGCCAGTAGTATAAGAACTGAGCAGTTCTTC.

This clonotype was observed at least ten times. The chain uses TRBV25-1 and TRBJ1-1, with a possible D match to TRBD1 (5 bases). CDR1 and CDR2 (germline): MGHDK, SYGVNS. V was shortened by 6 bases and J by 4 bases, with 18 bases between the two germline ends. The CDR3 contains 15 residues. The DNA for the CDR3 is TGTGCCAGCAGGGAGGTTGGGGGAAGAGGCACTGAAGCTTTCTTT. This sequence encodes CASREVGGRGTEAFF.

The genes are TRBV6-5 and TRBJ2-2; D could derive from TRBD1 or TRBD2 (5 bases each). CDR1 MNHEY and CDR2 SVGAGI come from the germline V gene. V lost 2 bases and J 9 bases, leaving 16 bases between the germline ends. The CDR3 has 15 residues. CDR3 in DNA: TGTGCCAGCAGTTACGGGGCTAGCCAGAACCGGGAGCTGTTTTTT. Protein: CASSYGASQNRELFF.

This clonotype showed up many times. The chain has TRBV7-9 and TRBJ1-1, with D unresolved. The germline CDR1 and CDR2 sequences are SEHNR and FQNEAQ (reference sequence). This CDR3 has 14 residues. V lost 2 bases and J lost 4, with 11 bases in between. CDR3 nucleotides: TGTGCCAGCAGCTTAACGGCTAGAGGCACTGAAGCTTTCTTT. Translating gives CASSLTARGTEAFF.

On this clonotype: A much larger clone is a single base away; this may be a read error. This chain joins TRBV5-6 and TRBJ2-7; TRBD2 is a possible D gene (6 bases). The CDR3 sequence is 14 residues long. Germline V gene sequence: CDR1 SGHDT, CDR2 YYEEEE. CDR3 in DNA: TGTGACAGCAGTCGACTAGTGCAAGACTACGAGCAGTACTTC. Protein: CDSSRLVQDYEQYF.

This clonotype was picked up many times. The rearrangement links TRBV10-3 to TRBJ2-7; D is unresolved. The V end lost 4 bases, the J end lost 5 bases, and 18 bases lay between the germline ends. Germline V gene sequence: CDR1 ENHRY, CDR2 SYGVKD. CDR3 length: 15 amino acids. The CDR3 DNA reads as TGTGCCATCAGTGGCCCGACTTTGCTTAGGGACGAGCAGTACTTC. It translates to CAISGPTLLRDEQYF.

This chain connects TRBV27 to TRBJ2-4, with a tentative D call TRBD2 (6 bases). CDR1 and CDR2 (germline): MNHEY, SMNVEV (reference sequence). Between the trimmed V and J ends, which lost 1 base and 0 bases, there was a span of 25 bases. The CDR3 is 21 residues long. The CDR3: CASSLLRLEGGHDLAKNIQYF. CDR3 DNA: TGTGCCAGCAGTTTATTGCGACTAGAGGGAGGCCACGATCTAGCCAAAAACATTCAGTACTTC.

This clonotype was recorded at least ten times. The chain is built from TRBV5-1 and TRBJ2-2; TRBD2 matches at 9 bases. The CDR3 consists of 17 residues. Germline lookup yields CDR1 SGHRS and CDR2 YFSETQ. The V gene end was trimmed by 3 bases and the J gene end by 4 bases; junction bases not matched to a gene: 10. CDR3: CASSSEGLAGTTGELFF. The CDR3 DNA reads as TGCGCCAGCAGCTCCGAGGGGCTAGCGGGAACCACCGGGGAGCTGTTTTTT.

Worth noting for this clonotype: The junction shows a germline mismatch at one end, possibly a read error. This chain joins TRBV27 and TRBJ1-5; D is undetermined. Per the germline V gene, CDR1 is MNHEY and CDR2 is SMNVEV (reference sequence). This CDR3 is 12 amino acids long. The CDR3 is CTSSSSIQPQHF. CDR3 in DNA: TGCACCAGCAGTTCGTCAATCCAGCCCCAGCATTTT.

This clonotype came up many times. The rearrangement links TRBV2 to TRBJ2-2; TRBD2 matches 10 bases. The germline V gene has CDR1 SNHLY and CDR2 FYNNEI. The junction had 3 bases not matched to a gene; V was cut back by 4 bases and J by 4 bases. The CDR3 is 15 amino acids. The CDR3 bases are TGTGCCAGCAGTGTACTAGCGGGATCCACCGGGGAGCTGTTTTTT. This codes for CASSVLAGSTGELFF.

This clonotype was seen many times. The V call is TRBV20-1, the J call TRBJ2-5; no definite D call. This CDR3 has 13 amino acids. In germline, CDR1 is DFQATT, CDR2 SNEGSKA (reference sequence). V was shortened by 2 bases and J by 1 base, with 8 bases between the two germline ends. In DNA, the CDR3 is TGCAGTGCTAGAAGTCCCGGCCAAGAGACCCAGTACTTC. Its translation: CSARSPGQETQYF.

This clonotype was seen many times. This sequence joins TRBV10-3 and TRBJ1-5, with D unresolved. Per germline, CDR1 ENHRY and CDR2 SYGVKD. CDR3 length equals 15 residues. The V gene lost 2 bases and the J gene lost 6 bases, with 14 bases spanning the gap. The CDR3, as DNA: TGTGCCATCAGTGAGGGCGGGGATCTGAGTCAGCCCCAGCATTTT. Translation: CAISEGGDLSQPQHF.

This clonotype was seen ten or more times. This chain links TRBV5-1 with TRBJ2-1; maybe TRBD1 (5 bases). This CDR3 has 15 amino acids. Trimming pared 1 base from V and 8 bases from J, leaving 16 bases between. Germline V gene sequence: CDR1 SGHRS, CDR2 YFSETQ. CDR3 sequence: CASSLRTSVRDEQFF. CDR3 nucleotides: TGCGCCAGCAGCTTGAGGACATCCGTAAGGGATGAGCAGTTCTTC.

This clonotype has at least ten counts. CDR3 DNA sequence: TGTGCCAGCAGTTTTTCGGTCCCGTACGAGCAGTACTTC. Its translation is CASSFSVPYEQYF. The chain links TRBV12-3 or TRBV12-4 to TRBJ2-7; D is uncertain. Trimming removed 3 bases from V and 4 bases from J, with 10 bases in between. There are 13 residues in the CDR3.

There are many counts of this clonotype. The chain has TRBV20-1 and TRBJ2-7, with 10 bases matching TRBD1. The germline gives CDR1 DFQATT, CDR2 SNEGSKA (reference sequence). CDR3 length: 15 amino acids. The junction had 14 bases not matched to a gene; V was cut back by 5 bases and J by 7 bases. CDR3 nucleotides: TGCAGTGCTTTCGAACCGGGACAGGGGACGGGGGAGCAGTACTTC. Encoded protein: CSAFEPGQGTGEQYF.

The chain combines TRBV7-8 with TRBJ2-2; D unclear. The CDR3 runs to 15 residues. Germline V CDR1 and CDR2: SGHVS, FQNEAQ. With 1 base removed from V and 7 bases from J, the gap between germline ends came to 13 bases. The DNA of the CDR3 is TGTGCCAGCAGCTTAGGATTTCAGAGAAACGGGGAGCTGTTTTTT. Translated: CASSLGFQRNGELFF.

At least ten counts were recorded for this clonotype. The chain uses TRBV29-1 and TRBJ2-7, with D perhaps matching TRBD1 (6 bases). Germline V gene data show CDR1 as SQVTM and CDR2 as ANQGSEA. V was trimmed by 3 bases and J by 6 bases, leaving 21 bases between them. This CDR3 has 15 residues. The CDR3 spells CSVDLLSGARIEQYF. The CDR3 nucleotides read TGCAGCGTTGATCTTCTTTCAGGGGCGCGAATCGAGCAGTACTTC.

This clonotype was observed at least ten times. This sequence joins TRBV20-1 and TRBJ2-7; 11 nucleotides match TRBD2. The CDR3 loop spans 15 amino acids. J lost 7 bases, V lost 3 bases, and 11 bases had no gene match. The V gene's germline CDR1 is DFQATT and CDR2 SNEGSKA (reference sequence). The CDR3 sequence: CSASPTSGRGGEQYF. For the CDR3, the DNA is TGCAGTGCTAGCCCCACTAGCGGGAGAGGGGGGGAGCAGTACTTC.

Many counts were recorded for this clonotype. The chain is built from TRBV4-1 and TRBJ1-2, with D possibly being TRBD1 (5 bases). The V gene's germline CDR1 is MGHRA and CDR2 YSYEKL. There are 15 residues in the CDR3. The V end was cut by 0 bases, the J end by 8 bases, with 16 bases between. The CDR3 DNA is TGCGCCAGCAGCCAAGAGCGGGCAGGGAGGGGAGGCTACACCTTC. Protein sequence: CASSQERAGRGGYTF.

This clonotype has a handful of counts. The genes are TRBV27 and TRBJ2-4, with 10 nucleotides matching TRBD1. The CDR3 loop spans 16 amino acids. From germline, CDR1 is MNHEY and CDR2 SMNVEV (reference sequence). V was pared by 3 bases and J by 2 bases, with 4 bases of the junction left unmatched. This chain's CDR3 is CASSLTGGDPKNIQYF. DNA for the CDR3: TGTGCCAGCAGTTTGACAGGGGGCGATCCCAAAAACATTCAGTACTTC.